A single sample is the source of the 27 T cell receptor beta chains below, sequenced in a study of blood T cells in healthy people across ages. The authors ran a second PCR of about 7 to 11 cycles using a sample-barcoded 5' primer and a J-beta primer mix. TCRdb itself ran the 5' RACE reads through MiXCR, one entry per CDR3 protein. This sample has roughly 830,000 distinct CDR3 sequences, with approximately 67% found just once. The sequenced sample was blood. These receptors all stem from a man younger than 40 in good health.

Remarks on this clonotype: One end of the junction fails to match germline, which may point to a read error. The chain uses TRBV29-1 and TRBJ2-7; possibly TRBD1 or TRBD2 for D (7 bases each). The CDR3 consists of 14 residues. The V gene's germline CDR1 is SQVTM and CDR2 ANQGSEA. The CDR3 nucleotides read TGCAGCGTTGAAGGCAGGGGGGGTACCTACGGGCAGTACTTC. This codes for CSVEGRGGTYGQYF.

The V call is TRBV27, the J call TRBJ1-5; unclear D gene. Trimming shortened V by 2 bases and J by 5 bases, and 22 bases separated the two germline ends. The CDR3 sequence is 18 residues long. From germline, CDR1 is MNHEY and CDR2 SMNVEV (reference sequence). CDR3 amino acids: CASSLNPYSAGRDQPQHF. In nucleotides, the CDR3 is TGTGCCAGCAGTTTAAACCCGTATTCGGCGGGAAGAGATCAGCCCCAGCATTTT.

The V gene is TRBV6-5, the J gene TRBJ2-2, with D possibly TRBD1 on 6 matching bases. The V end was cut by 4 bases, the J end by 6 bases, with 12 bases between. Germline assignment: CDR1 MNHEY and CDR2 SVGAGI. The CDR3 is 14 residues long. CDR3 nucleotide sequence: TGTGCCAGCAGTTCGCAGGGGCCAGCCGGGGAGCTGTTTTTT. Its translation: CASSSQGPAGELFF.

The J gene is TRBJ1-2, the V gene TRBV10-3; D not resolved. Germline V CDR1 and CDR2: ENHRY, SYGVKD. Trimming shortened V by 3 bases and J by 0 bases, and 11 bases separated the two germline ends. There are 15 residues in the CDR3. The CDR3 is CAISDPGGANYGYTF. Written as DNA, the CDR3 is TGTGCCATCAGTGACCCAGGAGGAGCTAACTATGGCTACACCTTC.

The chain is built from TRBV5-1 and TRBJ2-5; 7 bases are shared with TRBD1. V gave up 4 bases and J gave up 2 bases; unmatched junction bases: 5. This CDR3 comprises 14 residues. CDR1 is SGHRS and CDR2 is YFSETQ in the germline V gene. DNA for the CDR3: TGCGCCAGCAGCAAGCAGGGGGTTCAAGAGACCCAGTACTTC. Amino acid sequence: CASSKQGVQETQYF.

The chain uses TRBV3-1 and TRBJ1-6; D remains ambiguous. V gave up 1 base and J gave up 7 bases, with 5 bases separating them. The V gene's germline CDR1 is LGHDT and CDR2 YNNKEL (reference sequence). This CDR3 has 13 amino acids. CDR3 coding DNA: TGTGCCAGCAGCCAAGGGGAGAATTCACCCCTCCACTTT. Amino acids: CASSQGENSPLHF.

J is TRBJ2-1 and V is TRBV20-1; 9 nucleotides line up with TRBD1. The CDR3 loop spans 14 amino acids. Germline values: CDR1 DFQATT, CDR2 SNEGSKA (reference sequence). Trimming removed 3 bases from V and 5 bases from J; junction bases left unmatched: 5. The CDR3 loop reads CSASGDRENNEQFF. CDR3 DNA: TGCAGTGCTAGTGGGGACAGGGAAAACAATGAGCAGTTCTTC.

CDR3 protein: CASSPNLGLLQETQYF. The CDR3, as DNA: TGTGCCAGCAGTCCCAACCTCGGACTACTACAAGAGACCCAGTACTTC. The rearrangement links TRBV6-5 to TRBJ2-5, with D perhaps matching TRBD2 (6 bases). Germline V gene lookup returns CDR1 MNHEY and CDR2 SVGAGI. V lost 5 bases and J lost 2, with 18 bases in between. This CDR3 spans 16 amino acids.

This clonotype appeared a few times. V gene TRBV4-2 combines with J gene TRBJ2-7, with unresolved D. Trimming took 3 bases from V and 6 from J, leaving 9 bases between them. The germline V gene encodes CDR1 LGHNA and CDR2 YNFKEQ. This CDR3 has 12 residues. CDR3 coding DNA: TGTGCCAGCAGCCAGGGAAACTCCGAGCAGTACTTC. It translates to CASSQGNSEQYF.

The rearrangement joins TRBV7-2 to TRBJ1-2; the match to TRBD1 covers 8 bases. The CDR3 spans 18 residues. With 1 base clipped from V and 5 bases from J, the junction kept 15 bases outside the gene matches. Germline lookup yields CDR1 SGHTA and CDR2 FQGNSA. The CDR3 bases are TGTGCCAGCAGCTTAGGTGGTGGAAGGGACAGGAGGCCTTATGGCTACACCTTC. It is translated as CASSLGGGRDRRPYGYTF.

The chain couples TRBV21-1 to TRBJ1-1. TRBV21-1 counts as a pseudogene. The CDR3 runs 11 residues. The CDR3 region has the DNA TGTGCCAGCAGCAAGGGCCGACCGGCTTTCTTT. Translated, it gives CASSKGRPAFF.

The V gene is TRBV18, the J gene TRBJ2-6; D gene unclear. Germline values: CDR1 KGHSH, CDR2 LQKENI. V was shortened by 4 bases and J by 2 bases, with 12 bases between the two germline ends. The CDR3 loop spans 16 amino acids. CDR3 sequence: CASSLGGWAGANVLTF. The CDR3 coding sequence is TGTGCCAGCTCACTTGGTGGATGGGCTGGGGCCAACGTCCTGACTTTC.

J is TRBJ2-3 and V is TRBV7-2, with D hard to call. The CDR3 is 14 amino acids. CDR1 is SGHTA and CDR2 is FQGNSA in the germline V gene. Trimming removed 2 bases from V and 4 bases from J, with 10 bases in between. CDR3 residues: CASSLRLDPDTQYF. DNA for the CDR3: TGTGCCAGCAGCTTACGGCTAGATCCAGATACGCAGTATTTT.

This clonotype was seen a single time. This rearrangement joins TRBV20-1 to TRBJ1-1; TRBD1 matches at 8 bases. The CDR3 has 13 residues. CDR1 is DFQATT and CDR2 is SNEGSKA in the germline V gene (reference sequence). Trimming took 0 bases from V and 5 from J; bases not matched to a gene: 2. CDR3 sequence: CSARETGDTEAFF. As DNA, the CDR3 is TGCAGTGCTAGAGAGACAGGGGATACTGAAGCTTTCTTT.

V and J are TRBV6-1 and TRBJ1-5; D is undetermined. This CDR3 has 14 amino acids. From germline, CDR1 is MNHNS and CDR2 SASEGT. V was pared by 7 bases and J by 5 bases, with 15 bases between. DNA for the CDR3: TGTGCCAGCAAAACGACGCTGCGCGATCAGCCCCAGCATTTT. Encoded protein: CASKTTLRDQPQHF.

The rearrangement joins TRBV5-5 to TRBJ1-4; 8 bases fit TRBD1. V lost 0 bases and J lost 7; bases outside the gene matches: 5. CDR3 size: 15 residues. Germline V CDR1 and CDR2: SGHKS, YYEKEE (reference sequence). CDR3 sequence: CASSLETGDLEKLFF. CDR3 in DNA: TGTGCCAGCAGCTTGGAGACAGGGGACCTTGAAAAACTGTTTTTT.

The chain's CDR3 is CASSATSREQYF. DNA of the CDR3: TGTGCCAGCAGCGCTACCAGTCGGGAGCAGTACTTC. J is TRBJ2-7 and V is TRBV7-2, with D hard to call. The CDR3 covers 12 residues. Trimming pared 5 bases from V and 7 bases from J, leaving 12 bases between. Germline CDR1 and CDR2: SGHTA and FQGNSA.

V usage is TRBV9 and J usage is TRBJ1-2; D might be TRBD1 (6 bases). The germline V gene encodes CDR1 SGDLS and CDR2 YYNGEE. V lost 4 bases and J lost 2, with 15 bases in between. CDR3 length: 15 residues. The chain's CDR3 is CASSHEKGVNYGYTF. The CDR3 DNA reads as TGTGCCAGCAGCCATGAGAAGGGGGTAAACTATGGCTACACCTTC.

The chain uses TRBV2 and TRBJ2-1; 10 nucleotides agree with TRBD2. The germline V gene has CDR1 SNHLY and CDR2 FYNNEI. V shed 9 bases and J 4 bases; nucleotides not matched to a gene: 15. This CDR3 region has 17 residues. The DNA of the CDR3 is TGTGCCAGTATTGGGTGGCTAGCGGGGGCCGTATACAATGAGCAGTTCTTC. This codes for CASIGWLAGAVYNEQFF.

This clonotype was found a few times. The rearrangement joins TRBV7-2 to TRBJ2-3; 9 bases fit TRBD1. Germline CDR1 SGHTA, CDR2 FQGNSA. The CDR3 contains 16 residues. V was pared by 0 bases and J by 4 bases, with 5 bases of the junction left unmatched. CDR3: CASSLAGTGFPDTQYF. CDR3 DNA: TGTGCCAGCAGCTTAGCCGGGACAGGGTTCCCAGATACGCAGTATTTT.

The genes are TRBV9 and TRBJ2-3; 9 nucleotides match TRBD2. This CDR3 region has 20 residues. Germline assignment: CDR1 SGDLS and CDR2 YYNGEE. Trimming cost V 4 bases and J 3 bases; bases outside gene matches: 21. CDR3 in amino acids: CASSPGGAGRGGASTDTQYF. The CDR3 bases are TGTGCCAGCAGCCCTGGCGGAGCTGGTCGCGGGGGGGCGTCAACAGATACGCAGTATTTT.

This clonotype turned up a few times. This chain connects TRBV14 to TRBJ2-7; D possibly corresponds to TRBD1 (7 bases). V lost 4 bases and J lost 1, with 17 bases in between. Germline CDR1 SGHDN, CDR2 FVKESK. This CDR3 comprises 16 residues. CDR3: CASSLRGAGGSYEQYF. In DNA form, the CDR3 reads TGTGCCAGCAGCCTTAGGGGGGCAGGGGGTTCCTACGAGCAGTACTTC.

The chain is built from TRBV7-2 and TRBJ2-7; 8 bases fit TRBD2. The CDR3 has 16 amino acids. The junction had 7 bases not matched to a gene; V was cut back by 3 bases and J by 0 bases. Germline V gene data show CDR1 as SGHTA and CDR2 as FQGNSA. The CDR3 here is CASSFDAGTSSYEQYF. In DNA, the CDR3 is TGTGCCAGCAGCTTTGATGCCGGGACTAGCTCCTACGAGCAGTACTTC.

The V call is TRBV28, the J call TRBJ2-1, with D perhaps given as TRBD1 or TRBD2 (5 bases each). In germline, CDR1 is MDHEN, CDR2 SYDVKM. V was pared by 4 bases and J by 1 base, with 14 bases between. This CDR3 is built from 16 residues. The CDR3 DNA reads as TGTGCCAGCAGTTCCACCCGGGGCATTTCCTACAATGAGCAGTTCTTC. It specifies CASSSTRGISYNEQFF.

This clonotype was observed at least ten times. The V and J genes are TRBV7-2 and TRBJ2-1; 8 bases fit TRBD1. J lost 4 bases, V lost 0 bases, and 8 bases had no gene match. CDR1 is SGHTA, CDR2 FQGNSA, per germline. This CDR3 spans 17 amino acids. The CDR3 region is CASSLALGTGAYNEQFF. Written as DNA, the CDR3 is TGTGCCAGCAGCTTAGCCCTCGGGACAGGAGCATACAATGAGCAGTTCTTC.

This chain uses TRBV6-5 with TRBJ2-5; 8 bases are a match to TRBD1. The CDR3 totals 14 residues. The J segment lost 2 bases and the V segment lost 6 bases, leaving 5 bases of the junction unmatched. Germline lookup yields CDR1 MNHEY and CDR2 SVGAGI. CDR3 sequence (DNA): TGTGCCAGCAGGGAGGACAGGGAACAAGAGACCCAGTACTTC. Encoded protein: CASREDREQETQYF.

The J gene is TRBJ1-1, the V gene TRBV7-8, with D uncertain. The CDR3 covers 13 residues. Germline CDR1 and CDR2: SGHVS and FQNEAQ. V was shortened by 3 bases and J by 5 bases, with 10 bases between the two germline ends. The CDR3 nucleotides are TGTGCCAGCAGCTTCGGAGTAAAGACTGAAGCTTTCTTT. Translated: CASSFGVKTEAFF.